This passage covers 2 T cell receptor beta chains from one sample sequenced in a study of blood T cell repertoires in COVID-19. Assay used: immunoSEQ multiplex PCR; TCRdb lists only in-frame clones, some missing. The data contain about 77,000 clones, around 79% of them singletons. Sequencing was carried out using peripheral blood. These receptors were taken from a man aged 55 to 69 with acute or convalescent COVID-19.

This clone was seen a single time. The chain carries TRBV11-1 and TRBJ2-7, with 7 bases aligning to TRBD2. Germline CDR1 is SGHAT and CDR2 is FQDESV (reference sequence). After removal of 5 bases from V and 7 bases from J, the junction contained 17 bases not matched to a gene. CDR3 length: 16 residues. As DNA, the CDR3 is TGTGCCAGCAGCCCAGGCGGGGGTCCCTACGAGATTGAGCAGTACTTC. It codes for CASSPGGGPYEIEQYF.

The chain couples TRBV5-1 to TRBJ2-2; D is unclear. Trimming took 4 bases from V and 7 from J, leaving 8 bases between them. The V gene's germline CDR1 is SGHRS and CDR2 YFSETQ. The CDR3 has 12 amino acids. The CDR3 loop reads CASSREIGELFF. The CDR3 coding sequence is TGCGCCAGCAGCCGAGAGATCGGGGAGCTGTTTTTT.